These T cell receptor beta chains were read from a single sample in a study of blood T cell repertoires in COVID-19. The repertoire was sequenced with immunoSEQ multiplex PCR; TCRdb's copy has only in-frame clones and lacks some. The data show 280,000 or so clones, with around 88% seen just once and approximately 7.2% held by the top ten. The specimen was peripheral blood. Source of these receptors: a woman aged 30 to 39 who had recovered from COVID-19. The conserved cysteine and the conserved F or W are not part of the CDR3 here.

v_call	j_call	cdr3_aa
TRBV7-9	TRBJ2-1	ASSLAGGTYNEQF
TRBV27	TRBJ2-7	ASSLHEETGAYEQY
TRBV5-4	TRBJ1-1	ASSLERGYTEAF
TRBV19	TRBJ2-1	ASRAGLAAHNEQF
TRBV5-4	TRBJ1-5	ASSLGTDSNQPQH
TRBV5-1	TRBJ1-2	ASSPATGEGYT
TRBV19	TRBJ2-5	ASSAALQETQY
TRBV24-1	TRBJ2-1	ATSDWPGLAGGYNEQF
TRBV7-2	TRBJ1-2	ASSPGYNYGYT
TRBV6-2/TRBV6-3	TRBJ1-5	ASSTDRVGNQPQH
TRBV10-3	TRBJ1-6	AISEFGQSYNSPLH
TRBV6-5	TRBJ1-2	ASMRGGTNYGYT
TRBV4-3	TRBJ1-6	ASRKDSLDNSPLH
TRBV5-4	TRBJ2-7	ASSPSGQGTYEQY
TRBV7-2	TRBJ1-1	ASSWNRAEGAF
TRBV28	TRBJ2-3	ASKRTHSTDTQY
TRBV29-1	TRBJ1-1	SVLRQAQQAF
TRBV6-4	TRBJ1-3	ASGGNKGNTIY
TRBV28	TRBJ1-2	ASSLNRGRWVDYGYT
TRBV5-1	TRBJ1-1	ASSWGQGWNTEAF
TRBV4-2	TRBJ1-2	ASSPRTGEVGGYT
TRBV6-2/TRBV6-3	TRBJ2-3	ASSYQGDTQY
TRBV3-1/TRBV3-2	TRBJ1-3	ASGGGPENTIY
TRBV6-1	TRBJ1-1	ASSEGRRGSAF
TRBV7-8	TRBJ1-3	ASSRFSRGSGNTIY
TRBV2	TRBJ2-6	ASRARTAGANVLT
TRBV28	TRBJ1-5	ASSLHREQPQH
TRBV28	TRBJ2-5	ASSLDAHQETQY
TRBV7-2	TRBJ1-6	ASSFDRGNSPLH
TRBV7-2	TRBJ2-3	ASSQTTSGGATQY
TRBV11-3	TRBJ1-3	ASSLASSSGNTIY
TRBV6-5	TRBJ1-1	ATQTGGRTEAF
TRBV6-1	TRBJ1-2	ASSEKTGDGYT
TRBV6-6	TRBJ2-7	ASSYERESYEQY
TRBV4-1	TRBJ1-1	ASSRRTVNTEAF
TRBV7-9	TRBJ1-2	ASSYGSSQEYGYT
TRBV5-6	TRBJ2-7	ASSLVAREDYEQY
TRBV27	TRBJ2-1	ASTLGGVGNEQF
TRBV10-2	TRBJ2-5	ASSESEAGGETQY
TRBV18	TRBJ2-5	ASSPRGDRGWQETQY
TRBV20-1	TRBJ2-3	SALSRDTQY
TRBV19	TRBJ1-1	ASIGDRTGNTEAF
TRBV5-6	TRBJ1-4	ASSPGTTNEKLF
TRBV7-9	TRBJ1-1	ASSLRWGGGKTTEAF
TRBV19	TRBJ1-1	ASSDRSGAGGRAEAF
TRBV3-1/TRBV3-2	TRBJ2-1	ATHQGSSGVYNEQF
TRBV2	TRBJ2-5	ASGRGETQY
TRBV5-4	TRBJ2-5	ASSLTSKETQY
TRBV4-1	TRBJ2-4	ASSPGQGASGNIQY
TRBV6-5	TRBJ2-1	ASSSGQGASNEQF
TRBV4-2	TRBJ1-2	ASSQEETGGYGYT
TRBV18	TRBJ2-1	ASSPGESYNEQF
TRBV11-3	TRBJ2-1	ASSPFSGGPGNEQF
TRBV18	TRBJ2-7	ASSPPRLDRPSSYEQY
TRBV6-6	TRBJ2-5	ASRIPGQGSETQY
TRBV5-4	TRBJ2-1	ASSLGTGTYNEQF